This T cell receptor (beta chain) was sequenced for a study of T-cell memory formation after mild COVID-19. Whole-study context: TCR clusters were mostly donor specific. Study results and caveats: Chiefly within CM and EM were the contracting CD4+ clones; CD8+ ones were within EMRA. Memory from before infection featured some responding clones, which suggests cross-reactive memory joined.

A word on this clonotype: The antigen is unknown.

V lost 0 bases to trimming and J lost 6 bases, with 15 bases between them. The CDR3 is 17 residues long. Germline values: CDR1 LGHNA, CDR2 YNFKEQ. The TCR alpha and TCR beta cDNA libraries, bearing sample barcodes and UMIs, were generated by 5'RACE using constant-segment primers. TCRdb re-called the 5' RACE reads through MiXCR, storing one row per CDR3 protein. The data contain roughly 560,000 distinct CDR3 sequences, around 20% of them singletons. The genes are TRBV4-2 and TRBJ1-6, with TRBD1 as a possible D gene (6 bases). This receptor was taken from an adult woman who had mild COVID-19 (a few samples of this study predate the infection). Cell type and time point are not known. The sample was PBMCs or a T cell subset sorted from them (not recorded which). The CDR3 region has the DNA TGTGCCAGCAGCCAAGATCCGGTACAGGGCAGTAATTCACCCCTCCACTTT. Its protein is CASSQDPVQGSNSPLHF.